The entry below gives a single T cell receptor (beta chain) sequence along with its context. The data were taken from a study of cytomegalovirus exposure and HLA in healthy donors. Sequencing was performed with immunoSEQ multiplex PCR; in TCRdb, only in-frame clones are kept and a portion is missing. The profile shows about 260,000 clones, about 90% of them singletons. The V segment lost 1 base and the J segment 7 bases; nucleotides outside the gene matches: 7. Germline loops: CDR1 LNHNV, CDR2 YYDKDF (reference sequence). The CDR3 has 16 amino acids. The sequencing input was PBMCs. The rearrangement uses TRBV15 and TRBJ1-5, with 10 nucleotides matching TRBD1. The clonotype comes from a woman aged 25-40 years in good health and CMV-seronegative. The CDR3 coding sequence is TGTGCCACCAGCAGAGCCCGACAGGGGGCCGGGCAGCCCCAGCATTTT. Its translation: CATSRARQGAGQPQHF.